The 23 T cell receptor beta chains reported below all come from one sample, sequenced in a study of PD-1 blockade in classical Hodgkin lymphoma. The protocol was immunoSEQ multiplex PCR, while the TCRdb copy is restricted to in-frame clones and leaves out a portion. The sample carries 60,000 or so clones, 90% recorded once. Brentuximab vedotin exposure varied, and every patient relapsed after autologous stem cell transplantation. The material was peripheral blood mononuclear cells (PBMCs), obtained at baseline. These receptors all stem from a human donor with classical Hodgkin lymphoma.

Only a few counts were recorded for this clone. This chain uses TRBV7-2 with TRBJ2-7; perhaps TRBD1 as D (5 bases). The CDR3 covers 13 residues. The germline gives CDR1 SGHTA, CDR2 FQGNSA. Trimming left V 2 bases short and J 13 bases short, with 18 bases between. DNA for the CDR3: TGTGCCAGCAGCTTATATCGACAGCAGGGTCATTACTTC. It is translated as CASSLYRQQGHYF.

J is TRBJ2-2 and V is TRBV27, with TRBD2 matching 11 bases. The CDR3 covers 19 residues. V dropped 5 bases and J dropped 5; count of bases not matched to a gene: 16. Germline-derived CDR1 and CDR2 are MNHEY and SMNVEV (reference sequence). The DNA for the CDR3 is TGTGCCAGCAGTCCACACCAAATAGCGGGAGGGCCGAGGACCGGGGAGCTGTTTTTT. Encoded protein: CASSPHQIAGGPRTGELFF.

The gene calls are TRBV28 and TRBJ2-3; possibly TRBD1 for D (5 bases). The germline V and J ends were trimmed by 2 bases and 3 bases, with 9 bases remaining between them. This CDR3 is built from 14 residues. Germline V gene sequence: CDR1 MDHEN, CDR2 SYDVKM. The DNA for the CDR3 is TGTGCCAGCAGTTTAGTGGGGCCAACAGATACGCAGTATTTT. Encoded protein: CASSLVGPTDTQYF.

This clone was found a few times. CDR3 nucleotides: TGCGCCAGCAGCCCTAGGGGGTCCCAGCATTTT. Its translation is CASSPRGSQHF. This sequence joins TRBV4-1 and TRBJ1-5; D is possibly TRBD1 (6 bases). This CDR3 region has 11 residues. Trimming took off 4 bases at V and 11 bases at J, with 9 bases between the two ends. Germline loops: CDR1 MGHRA, CDR2 YSYEKL.

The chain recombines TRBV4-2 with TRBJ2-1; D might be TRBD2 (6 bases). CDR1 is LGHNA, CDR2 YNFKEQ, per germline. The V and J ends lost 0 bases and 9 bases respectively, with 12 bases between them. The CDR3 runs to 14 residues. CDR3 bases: TGTGCCAGCAGCCAAGAGTCTAGCGCTCTTGAGCAGTTCTTC. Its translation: CASSQESSALEQFF.

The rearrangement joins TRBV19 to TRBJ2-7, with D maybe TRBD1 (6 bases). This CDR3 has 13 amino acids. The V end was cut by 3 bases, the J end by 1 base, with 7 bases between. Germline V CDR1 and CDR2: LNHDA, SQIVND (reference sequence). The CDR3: CASSMQGSYEQYF. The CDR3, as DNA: TGTGCCAGTAGTATGCAGGGGTCCTACGAGCAGTACTTC.

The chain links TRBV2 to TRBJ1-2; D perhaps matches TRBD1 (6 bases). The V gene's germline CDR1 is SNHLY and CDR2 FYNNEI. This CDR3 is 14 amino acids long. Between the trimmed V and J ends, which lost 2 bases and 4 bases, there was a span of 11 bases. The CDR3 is CASSERGTIYGYTF. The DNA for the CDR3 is TGTGCCAGCAGTGAACGGGGGACAATCTATGGCTACACCTTC.

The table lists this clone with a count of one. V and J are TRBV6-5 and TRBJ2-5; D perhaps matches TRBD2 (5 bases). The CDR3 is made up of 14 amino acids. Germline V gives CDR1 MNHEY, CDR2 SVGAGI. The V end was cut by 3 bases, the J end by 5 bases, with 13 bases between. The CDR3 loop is CASSYRGDSETQYF. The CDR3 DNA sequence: TGTGCCAGCAGTTATCGGGGAGACTCGGAGACCCAGTACTTC.

CDR3 protein: CASSPTWGYSNQPQHF. CDR3 sequence (DNA): TGTGCCAGCAGTCCGACTTGGGGATATAGCAATCAGCCCCAGCATTTT. The gene calls are TRBV28 and TRBJ1-5; no clear D. Germline-derived CDR1 and CDR2 are MDHEN and SYDVKM. V gave up 5 bases and J gave up 0 bases, with 14 bases separating them. This CDR3 comprises 16 residues.

The CDR3 is CSVSGLAGEYEQYF. DNA of the CDR3: TGCAGCGTTTCAGGACTAGCGGGGGAGTACGAGCAGTACTTC. This sequence joins TRBV29-1 and TRBJ2-7, with 13 bases fitting TRBD2. J was trimmed by 4 bases and V by 5 bases; bases with no gene match: 5. Germline assignment: CDR1 SQVTM and CDR2 ANQGSEA. This CDR3 comprises 14 residues.

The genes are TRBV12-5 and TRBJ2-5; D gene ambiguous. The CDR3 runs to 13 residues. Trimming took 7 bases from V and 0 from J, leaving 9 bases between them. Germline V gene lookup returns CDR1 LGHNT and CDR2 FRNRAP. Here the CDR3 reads CASALGYQETQYF. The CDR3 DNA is TGTGCTAGTGCCTTGGGGTACCAAGAGACCCAGTACTTC. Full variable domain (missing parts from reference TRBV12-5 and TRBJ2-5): DARVTQTPRHKVTEMGQEVTMRCQPILGHNTVFWYRQTMMQGLELLAYFRNRAPLDDSGMPKDRFSAEMPDATLATLKIQPSEPRDSAVYFCASALGYQETQYFGPGTRLLVL.

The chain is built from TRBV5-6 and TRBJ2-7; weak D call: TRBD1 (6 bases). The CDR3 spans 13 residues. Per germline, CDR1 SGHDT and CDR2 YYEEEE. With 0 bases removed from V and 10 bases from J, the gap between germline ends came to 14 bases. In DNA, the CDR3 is TGTGCCAGCAGCTTGGCGGGGACACCCCTACAGTACTTC. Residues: CASSLAGTPLQYF.

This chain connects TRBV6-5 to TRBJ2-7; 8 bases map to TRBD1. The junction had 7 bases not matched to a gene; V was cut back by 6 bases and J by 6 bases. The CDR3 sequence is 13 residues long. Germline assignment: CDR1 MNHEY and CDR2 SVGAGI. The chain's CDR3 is CASRPRDRFEQYF. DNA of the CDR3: TGTGCCAGCAGACCCCGGGACAGGTTCGAGCAGTACTTC.

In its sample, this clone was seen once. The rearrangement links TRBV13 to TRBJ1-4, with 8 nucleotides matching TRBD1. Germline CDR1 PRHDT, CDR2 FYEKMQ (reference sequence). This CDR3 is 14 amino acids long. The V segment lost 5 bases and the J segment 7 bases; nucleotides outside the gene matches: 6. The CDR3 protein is CASSRDRGREKLFF. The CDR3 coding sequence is TGTGCCAGCAGCAGAGACAGGGGTCGTGAAAAACTGTTTTTT.

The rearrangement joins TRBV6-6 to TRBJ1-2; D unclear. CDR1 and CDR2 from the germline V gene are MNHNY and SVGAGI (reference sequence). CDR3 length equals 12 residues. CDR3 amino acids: CAKDPRRFGYTF. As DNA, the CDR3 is TGTGCGAAGGACCCCAGGCGCTTTGGCTACACCTTC.

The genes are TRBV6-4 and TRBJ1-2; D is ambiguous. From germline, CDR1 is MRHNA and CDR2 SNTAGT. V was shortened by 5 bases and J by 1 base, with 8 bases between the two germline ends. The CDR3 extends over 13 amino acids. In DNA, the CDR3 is TGTGCCAGCAGTCCGGACCTTAACTATGGCTACACCTTC. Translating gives CASSPDLNYGYTF.

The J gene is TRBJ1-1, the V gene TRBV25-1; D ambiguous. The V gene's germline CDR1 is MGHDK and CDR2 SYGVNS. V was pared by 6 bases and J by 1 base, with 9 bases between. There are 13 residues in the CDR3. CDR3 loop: CASSEWKNTEAFF. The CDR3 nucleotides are TGTGCCAGCAGCGAGTGGAAGAACACTGAAGCTTTCTTT.

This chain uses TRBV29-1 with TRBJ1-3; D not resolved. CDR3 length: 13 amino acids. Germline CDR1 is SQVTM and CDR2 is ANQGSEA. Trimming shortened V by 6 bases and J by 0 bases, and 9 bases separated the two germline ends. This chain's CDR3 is CSVEKSSGNTIYF. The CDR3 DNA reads TGCAGCGTAGAAAAGAGCTCTGGAAACACCATATATTTT. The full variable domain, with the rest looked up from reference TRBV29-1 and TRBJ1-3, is SAVISQKPSRDICQRGTSLTIQCQVDSQVTMMFWYRQQPGQSLTLIATANQGSEATYESGFVIDKFPISRPNLTFSTLTVSNMSPEDSSIYLCSVEKSSGNTIYFGEGSWLTVV.

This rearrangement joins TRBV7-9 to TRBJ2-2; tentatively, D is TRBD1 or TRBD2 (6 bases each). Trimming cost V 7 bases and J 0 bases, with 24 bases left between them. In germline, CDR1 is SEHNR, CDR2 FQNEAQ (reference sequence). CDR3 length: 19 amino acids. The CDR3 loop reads CASTTPGAGPSSNTGELFF. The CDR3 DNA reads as TGTGCCAGCACCACCCCGGGGGCAGGGCCCTCCTCGAACACCGGGGAGCTGTTTTTT.

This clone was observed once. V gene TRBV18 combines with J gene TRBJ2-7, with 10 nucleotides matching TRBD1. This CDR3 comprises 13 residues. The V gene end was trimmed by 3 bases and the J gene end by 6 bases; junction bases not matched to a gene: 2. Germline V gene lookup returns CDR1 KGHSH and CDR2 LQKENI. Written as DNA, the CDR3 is TGTGCCAGCTCACCGGGACAGGGGCTCGAGCAGTACTTC. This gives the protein CASSPGQGLEQYF.

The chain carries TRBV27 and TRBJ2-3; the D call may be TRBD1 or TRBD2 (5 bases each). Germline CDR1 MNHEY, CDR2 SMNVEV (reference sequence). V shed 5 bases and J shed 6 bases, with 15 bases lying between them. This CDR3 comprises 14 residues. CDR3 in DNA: TGTGCCAGCAGTAACCGGGACCCTGGGGATACGCAGTATTTT. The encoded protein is CASSNRDPGDTQYF.

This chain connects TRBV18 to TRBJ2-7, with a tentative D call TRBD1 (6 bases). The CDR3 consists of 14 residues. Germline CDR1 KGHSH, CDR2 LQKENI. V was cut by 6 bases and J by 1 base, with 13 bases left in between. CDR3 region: CASSRDGQSYEQYF. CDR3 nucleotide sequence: TGTGCCAGCTCCCGGGACGGACAGTCCTACGAGCAGTACTTC.

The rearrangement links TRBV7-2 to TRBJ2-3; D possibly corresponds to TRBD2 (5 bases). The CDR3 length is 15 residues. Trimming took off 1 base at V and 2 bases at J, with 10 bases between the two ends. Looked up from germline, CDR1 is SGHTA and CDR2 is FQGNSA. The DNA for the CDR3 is TGTGCCAGCAGCTTAGGAGGACTCAACACAGATACGCAGTATTTT. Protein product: CASSLGGLNTDTQYF.